The T cell receptor beta chain described here comes from a study of blood T cell repertoires in COVID-19. Concerning this clone itself: This CDR3 is also generated by other DNA sequences in the sample.

Recovery meant two consecutive negative NP/OP PCR tests, professional clearance, or resolved symptoms. V gave up 0 bases and J gave up 2 bases, with 6 bases separating them. Germline V lookup: CDR1 SGHAT, CDR2 FQNNGV. The CDR3 sequence is 14 residues long. How the authors handled the data: Reference gene primers were amplified, and this amplification served to estimate nucleated cell counts. Assay used: immunoSEQ multiplex PCR; TCRdb lists only in-frame clones, some missing. D and trimming come from the DNA, and the V and J calls and clone size come from that table. The sample shows about 190,000 clones, less than 85% of them seen only once.

The sample comprised PBMCs or T cells enriched from blood (not recorded which). This chain connects TRBV11-2 to TRBJ2-3; D is possibly TRBD1 (5 bases). This sequence was found in a woman aged 25 to 39 who had recovered from COVID-19. This chain's CDR3 is CASSLDRATDTQYF. CDR3 in DNA: TGTGCCAGCAGCTTAGACAGGGCCACAGATACGCAGTATTTT. The variable domain in full, completed from reference TRBV11-2 and TRBJ2-3, reads EAGVAQSPRYKIIEKRQSVAFWCNPISGHATLYWYQQILGQGPKLLIQFQNNGVVDDSQLPKDRFSAERLKGVDSTLKIQPAKLEDSAVYLCASSLDRATDTQYFGPGTRLTVL.